This T cell receptor beta chain is drawn from a study of blood T cell repertoires in COVID-19. Trimming removed 4 bases at V and 2 bases at J, with 19 bases between. Germline values: CDR1 SGHRS, CDR2 YFSETQ. The CDR3 is 16 residues long. Here immunoSEQ multiplex PCR was the method, and the copy in TCRdb shows in-frame clones only, minus some. Here the sample spans roughly 90,000 clones, about 85% being singletons. The chain couples TRBV5-1 to TRBJ2-7; weak D call: TRBD2 (5 bases). The TCR originated in a woman over 75 with COVID-19, enrolled during active disease. The source material was peripheral blood. The CDR3 DNA sequence: TGCGCCAGCAGCCGTCAGATAAGCCTAGCAACCTACGAGCAGTACTTC. Translation gives CASSRQISLATYEQYF. Drawing the rest from reference TRBV5-1 and TRBJ2-7, the complete variable domain is KAGVTQTPRYLIKTRGQQVTLSCSPISGHRSVSWYQQTPGQGLQFLFEYFSETQRNKGNFPGRFSGRQFSNSRSEMNVSTLELGDSALYLCASSRQISLATYEQYFGPGTRLTVT.